The clone carrying this TCR beta chain was seen a handful of times. Antigen specificity is unknown. Treatment denoted: 15 Gy SBRT to primary tumor, nephrectomy 4 weeks later. The sample originates from a study of radiation and T cells in renal cell carcinoma. Notes on the study in general: From baseline, blood top tumor clonotypes peaked at 2 weeks post-radiation.

V was pared by 1 base and J by 3 bases, with 19 bases between. The CDR3 totals 17 residues. The germline V gene encodes CDR1 SGHVS and CDR2 FNYEAQ. Only in-frame clones appear in the TCRdb table, and some are missing; sequencing was by immunoSEQ multiplex PCR. The table lists roughly 10,000 clones, about 63% of them singletons. The chain recombines TRBV7-6 with TRBJ2-7; D perhaps matches TRBD1 (5 bases). Sample: tumor tissue, taken from a patient whose treatment included radiotherapy and nephrectomy. This receptor was identified in a woman between 50 and 59 years old with renal cell carcinoma. For the CDR3, the DNA is TGTGCCAGCAGCTTAGAATCTAGGACAACAGTTAACTACGAGCAGTACTTC. Translated: CASSLESRTTVNYEQYF.